This TCR beta chain was recorded in a study of shared clonotypes between healthy human individuals (dated by TCRdb to 2019 to 2021). Notes on the research overall: The cohort included a few men and a couple of women between 18 and 49 years of age. For each donor, CD4 naive and CD4 memory were each given three plates, CD8 naive was given two plates, and CD8 memory was given one plate. To estimate repertoire size and how much clonotype sharing occurs between individuals, the study deeply sequenced the blood TCR repertoires of five healthy adults. Libraries were prepared and TCR repertoires were sequenced by different laboratories using diverse techniques, in order to increase sequencing depth and limit assay-specific biases. Per donor, leukapheresis produced somewhere between about 0.9 and 9.5 billion PBMCs. What the study reported, not specific to this receptor: Based on pairwise subsampling, the degree of clonotype sharing among donors was expected to be affected by sequencing depth. Compared with non-shared clonotypes, the clonotypes found in all four sorted-subset donors had higher generation probabilities. Larger estimated clonotype richness was generally found for naive subsets than for memory subsets. Only blood was sampled, and tissue TCR repertoires likely differ from those in blood. Across a handful of donors, about 5.2% of naive CD4, roughly 3.4% of naive CD8, 2.3% of memory CD4, and 0.4% of memory CD8 clonotypes were shared. The genetic and exposure-history diversity represented was limited by the small number of donors. Incomplete sequencing was indicated by rarefaction of sorted-subset datasets, despite the large sequencing depth.

Clipping removes 2 bases from V and 5 bases from J, with 6 as the unmatched junction base count. The germline V gene (reference sequence) sets CDR1 to GTSNPN and CDR2 to SVGIG. Measured from the cysteine to the phenylalanine, the CDR3 is 13 residues long. Only the CDR3 DNA stays, 39 bases, in frame from base 1. Using the deep immunoSEQ assay, TCR CDR3 regions were amplified from genomic DNA by multiplex PCR. Genomic DNA extracted from each cell subset was distributed evenly over all wells of several immunoSEQ 96-well plates, and each plate served as one replicate. For sorted subsets, each replicate PCR was loaded with 200 ng genomic DNA, equivalent to about 33,000 T cell genomes. Purified libraries were measured with a Qubit 3.0 fluorometer, size-checked on a Bioanalyzer 2100, and measured again with the KAPA Library Quantification kit. Each immunoSEQ 96-well plate was sequenced on its own single-read 150-cycle Illumina NextSeq 550 flow cell. As for the authors' bioinformatics: Because the immunoSEQ output included only junctional sequences and no quality scores, the filtering could not be the same as the filtering used for full-length reads. Sequences were annotated with PyIR, a Python wrapper for IgBLAST v1.9, using IMGT germline references to assign V/J genes and CDR3. Reads were filtered out if the reads had weak V/J assignments (E-value above 1e-6), no CDR3, stop codons, out-of-frame junctions, or ambiguous translated residues. V3J clonotypes were defined by identical inferred V gene, J gene, and CDR3 amino acid sequence. Percentage overlap between repertoires was calculated by dividing the number of shared unique clonotypes by the size of the smaller repertoire. Three approaches were used to assess repertoire richness: RTK rarefaction, the Chao1 estimator, and Recon v2.1 estimates of unobserved clonotypes. Generation probabilities were computed with OLGA for all TCRbeta clonotypes obtained by the gDNA method from four donors. TCRdb took over this immuneACCESS table, retaining in-frame rearrangements with V and J assigned. Such tables are incomplete; in checked studies, under half of the missing clones stem from an unresolved V gene, and the remainder is unexplained. The V and J calls and clone size come from that table; D and trimming were worked out from the DNA. For this sample the table gives over a million clones, of which approximately 68% were detected only once. Around 1.4% of the sample comes from the top ten.

This clone showed up just a few times. The antigen it recognizes is unknown. Base qualities are not recorded, but no much larger clone differs from it by a single base. Healthy HIV-negative adults with no recently reported acute infections or vaccinations were included as donors. All donors were Caucasian adults living in Nashville, Tennessee, USA. CD4+ T cells were enriched through magnetic negative selection, after which naive cells were positively selected on CD45RA and the remaining negative fraction served as the memory subset. After blood collection by leukapheresis, PBMCs were isolated using Ficoll-Histopaque density gradient centrifugation and then cryopreserved in the vapor phase of liquid nitrogen. Analytical flow cytometry was used to check the purity and quantity of each magnetically sorted T cell population. Genomic DNA was isolated from each sorted fraction and quantified by UV absorbance on a Nanodrop 2000c.

Sequenced sample: memory CD4+ T cells sorted from blood. Taken with the paper, the label for cell subset or site translates to: CD45RA-negative fraction. The chain couples TRBV30 to TRBJ2-7, and 7 junctional nucleotides match TRBD2. This TCR was sampled from a young man in good health. The sequence in DNA is TGTGCCTGGAGTCCCGGCGGGGGACACGAGCAGTACTTC. Its translation is CAWSPGGGHEQYF.